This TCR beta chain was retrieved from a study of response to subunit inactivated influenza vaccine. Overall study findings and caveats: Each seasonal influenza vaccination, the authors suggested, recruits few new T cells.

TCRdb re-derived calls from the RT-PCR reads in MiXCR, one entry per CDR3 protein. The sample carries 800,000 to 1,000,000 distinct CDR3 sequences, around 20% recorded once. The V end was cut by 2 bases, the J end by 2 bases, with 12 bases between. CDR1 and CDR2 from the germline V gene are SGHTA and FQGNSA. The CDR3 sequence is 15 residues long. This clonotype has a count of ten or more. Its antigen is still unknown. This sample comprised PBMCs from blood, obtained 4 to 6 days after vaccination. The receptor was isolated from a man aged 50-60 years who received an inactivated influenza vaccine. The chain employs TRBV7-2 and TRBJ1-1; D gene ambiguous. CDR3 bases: TGTGCCAGCAGCTTATCGGGAACCTTAAACACTGAAGCTTTCTTT. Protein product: CASSLSGTLNTEAFF.